Listed below are T cell receptor beta chains from one sample, sequenced in a study of T cell responses to AZD1222 COVID-19 vaccine. The protocol was immunoSEQ multiplex PCR, while the TCRdb copy is restricted to in-frame clones and leaves out a portion. The data contain 160,000 or so clones, roughly nine tenths of them singletons. The material was peripheral blood, obtained on day 0 of MenACWY control vaccination. The receptors originated from an adult in good health. Each CDR3 is given with its conserved first and last residue. Fields, in order: CDR3 protein, CDR3 DNA, clone size, D gene, J gene, V gene. A D gene is named only where the DNA matches it firmly. Clone sizes are given selectively: once, few, many, or a class where the clone is expanded.

CASRDTGNDGYTF TGTGCCAGCAGGGATACGGGAAACGATGGCTACACCTTC NA NA TRBJ1-2 TRBV27
CASSRLGAGINYGYTF TGTGCCAGTAGTAGGTTAGGTGCAGGGATTAACTATGGCTACACCTTC once NA TRBJ1-2 TRBV19
CASSERNTEAFF TGTGCCAGCAGCGAGAGAAACACTGAAGCTTTCTTT once NA TRBJ1-1 TRBV7-9
CASSPQGERSEAFF TGTGCCAGCAGCCCCCAGGGGGAGAGGTCTGAAGCTTTCTTT NA TRBD1 TRBJ1-1 TRBV13
CASSRGWETQYF TGTGCCAGCAGCCGGGGGTGGGAGACCCAGTACTTC few NA TRBJ2-5 TRBV6-5
CASSDGEGTGLLRDGYTF TGTGCCAGCAGTGATGGTGAGGGGACAGGCTTACTAAGAGACGGCTACACCTTC NA TRBD1 TRBJ1-2 TRBV6-4
CASSANNKLSGNTIYF TGTGCCAGCTCCGCAAATAACAAACTCTCTGGAAACACCATATATTTT once NA TRBJ1-3 TRBV18
CASSRPTPQEPQHF TGTGCCAGCAGCCGACCGACCCCGCAAGAGCCCCAGCATTTT NA NA TRBJ1-5 TRBV11-1
CASSSGAGANVLTF TGTGCCAGCAGCTCAGGAGCTGGGGCCAACGTCCTGACTTTC NA NA TRBJ2-6 TRBV13
CASSSGPPGNEQFF TGTGCCAGCAGCTCGGGACCACCCGGCAATGAGCAGTTCTTC NA NA TRBJ2-1 TRBV5-6
CATSGDTGELFF TGTGCCACCAGTGGGGACACCGGGGAGCTGTTTTTT once NA TRBJ2-2 TRBV24-1
CASRQGTGNTEAFF TGTGCCAGCAGACAAGGGACAGGGAACACTGAAGCTTTCTTT once TRBD1 TRBJ1-1 TRBV6-6
CATSDWTSGHNEQFF TGTGCCACCAGTGACTGGACTAGCGGACATAATGAGCAGTTCTTC few TRBD2 TRBJ2-1 TRBV24-1
CATTGTGGIYGYTF TGTGCCACCACTGGGACAGGGGGTATCTATGGCTACACCTTC NA TRBD1 TRBJ1-2 TRBV19
CASNREGGSSYEQYF TGTGCCAGCAATCGAGAAGGCGGTAGCTCCTACGAGCAGTACTTC NA NA TRBJ2-7 TRBV9
CASSQGAGNQPQHF TGTGCCAGCAGCCAAGGGGCAGGCAATCAGCCCCAGCATTTT NA NA TRBJ1-5 TRBV3-1/TRBV3-2
CASTLTLQGAHYGYTF TGTGCCAGCACCCTAACCCTCCAGGGTGCACACTATGGCTACACCTTC NA NA TRBJ1-2 TRBV27
CASSAKGPQHF TGTGCCAGCAGTGCCAAGGGGCCCCAGCATTTT NA NA TRBJ1-5 TRBV12-3/TRBV12-4
CASSKSGQDDQPQHF TGTGCCAGCTCGAAATCAGGACAGGATGATCAGCCCCAGCATTTT few TRBD1 TRBJ1-5 TRBV18
CASSPRTTNEKLFF TGCGCCAGCAGCCCACGGACAACTAATGAAAAACTGTTTTTT NA NA TRBJ1-4 TRBV4-3
CASTPGGPVAFF TGTGCCAGCACTCCGGGGGGTCCTGTGGCTTTCTTT NA NA TRBJ1-1 TRBV7-9
CATSDFRGTTASTDTQYF TGTGCCACCAGTGATTTTCGGGGAACCACAGCTAGCACAGATACGCAGTATTTT once NA TRBJ2-3 TRBV24-1
CARGPAGSGNTIYF TGTGCCAGGGGACCAGCGGGCTCTGGAAACACCATATATTTT NA NA TRBJ1-3 TRBV6-7
CATSDGPRTGTYGYTF TGTGCCACCAGTGATGGGCCGAGGACAGGGACCTATGGCTACACCTTC NA TRBD1 TRBJ1-2 TRBV24-1
CAWSVPGRDLYGYTF TGTGCCTGGAGTGTGCCCGGTAGGGACCTCTATGGCTACACCTTC NA NA TRBJ1-2 TRBV30
CSVRQGSYEQYF TGCAGCGTTCGACAGGGCTCCTACGAGCAGTACTTC few TRBD1 TRBJ2-7 TRBV29-1
CASRWPVRDEQYF TGTGCCAGCAGGTGGCCTGTAAGGGACGAGCAGTACTTC once NA TRBJ2-7 TRBV2
CASSLRTTGTGELFF TGTGCCAGCAGCTTGAGGACAACAGGCACCGGGGAGCTGTTTTTT NA NA TRBJ2-2 TRBV5-4
CASSPGQDSNQPQHF TGTGCCAGCAGCCCCGGACAGGATAGCAATCAGCCCCAGCATTTT NA TRBD1 TRBJ1-5 TRBV7-8